What follows are 5 T cell receptor beta chains derived from one specimen sequenced in a study of blood T cell repertoires in COVID-19. The assay was immunoSEQ multiplex PCR, and TCRdb's table has in-frame clones only and misses some. This table holds some 87,000 clones, approximately 92% found once. The sequenced material came from peripheral blood. The receptor set was obtained from a woman aged 55-70 years with active COVID-19.

This clone was found a few times. The CDR3 reads CASSGRGGIYGYTF. For the CDR3, the DNA is TGTGCCAGCAGTGGGCGGGGAGGAATCTATGGCTACACCTTC. This chain uses TRBV27 with TRBJ1-2; no clear D. Germline CDR1 MNHEY, CDR2 SMNVEV (reference sequence). This CDR3 is 14 amino acids long. The ends were cut back, 5 bases at V and 4 bases at J, with 14 bases in the middle.

This chain joins TRBV2 and TRBJ2-7; TRBD2 is a possible D gene (6 bases). V shed 3 bases and J shed 3 bases, with 15 bases lying between them. From germline, CDR1 is SNHLY and CDR2 FYNNEI. CDR3 length: 15 residues. This CDR3 reads CASSDGGTALYEQYF. The CDR3 DNA follows: TGTGCCAGCAGTGACGGAGGGACTGCACTCTACGAGCAGTACTTC.

This clone was seen once. The chain combines TRBV25-1 with TRBJ2-5; no firm D call. The CDR3 spans 11 residues. Trimming left V 5 bases short and J 2 bases short, with 3 bases between. Germline V lookup: CDR1 MGHDK, CDR2 SYGVNS. In nucleotides, the CDR3 is TGTGCCAGCAGTCCACAAGAGACCCAGTACTTC. It encodes CASSPQETQYF.

The chain recombines TRBV28 with TRBJ1-2, with 10 bases fitting TRBD1. The CDR3 has 14 amino acids. The trim removed 5 bases at V and 6 bases at J, leaving 6 bases unmatched. Germline values: CDR1 MDHEN, CDR2 SYDVKM. CDR3 DNA: TGTGCCAGCAGTATACCGGGACAGGGGAATGGCTACACCTTC. This encodes CASSIPGQGNGYTF.

This clone was counted only a few times. The chain couples TRBV4-1 to TRBJ1-5, with D hard to call. Per germline, CDR1 MGHRA and CDR2 YSYEKL. The CDR3 contains 13 residues. The ends were cut back, 3 bases at V and 4 bases at J, with 7 bases in the middle. The CDR3 spells CASSHAGNQPQHF. The CDR3 DNA sequence: TGCGCCAGCAGCCATGCGGGAAATCAGCCCCAGCATTTT.